This T cell receptor beta chain is drawn from a study of technical replicates of blood from four donors. Sequencing used immunoSEQ multiplex PCR; TCRdb keeps in-frame clones, though not all of them. The table shows tens of thousands of clones, with just over 90% occurring only once. The germline V gene encodes CDR1 SNHLY and CDR2 FYNNEI. The CDR3 runs to 16 residues. Trimming removed 3 bases from V and 10 bases from J; junction bases left unmatched: 10. The chain is built from TRBV2 and TRBJ2-1, with TRBD2 matching 12 bases. The source is a human donor in good health. The specimen was T cells isolated from PBMCs. The CDR3 coding sequence is TGTGCCAGCAGTGAGAACCTAGCGGGGGGGTCTCTCGAGCAGTTCTTC. Translation: CASSENLAGGSLEQFF. Full variable domain (remainder filled in from reference TRBV2 and TRBJ2-1): EPEVTQTPSHQVTQMGQEVILRCVPISNHLYFYWYRQILGQKVEFLVSFYNNEISEKSEIFDDQFSVERPDGSNFTLKIRSTKLEDSAMYFCASSENLAGGSLEQFFGPGTRLTVL.